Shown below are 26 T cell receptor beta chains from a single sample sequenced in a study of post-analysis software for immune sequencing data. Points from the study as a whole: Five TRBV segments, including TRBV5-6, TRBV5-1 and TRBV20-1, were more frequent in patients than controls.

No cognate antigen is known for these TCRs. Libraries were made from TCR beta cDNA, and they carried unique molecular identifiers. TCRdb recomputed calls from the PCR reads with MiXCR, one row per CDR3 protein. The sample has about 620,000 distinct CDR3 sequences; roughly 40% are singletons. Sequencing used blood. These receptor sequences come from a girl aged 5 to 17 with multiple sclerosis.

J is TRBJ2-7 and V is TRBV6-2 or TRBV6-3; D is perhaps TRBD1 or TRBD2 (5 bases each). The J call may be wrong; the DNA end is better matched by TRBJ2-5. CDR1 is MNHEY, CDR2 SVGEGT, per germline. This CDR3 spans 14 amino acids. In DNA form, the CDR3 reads TGTGCCAGCAGTTACTCAACGGGGCGGGAGACCCAGTACTTC. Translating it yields CASSYSTGRETQYF.

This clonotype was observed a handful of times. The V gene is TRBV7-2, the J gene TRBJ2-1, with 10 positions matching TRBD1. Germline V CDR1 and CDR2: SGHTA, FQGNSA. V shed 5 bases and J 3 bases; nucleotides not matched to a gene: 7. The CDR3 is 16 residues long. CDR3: CASSHPRDRGYNEQFF. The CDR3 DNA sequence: TGTGCCAGCAGCCATCCCCGGGACAGGGGCTACAATGAGCAGTTCTTC.

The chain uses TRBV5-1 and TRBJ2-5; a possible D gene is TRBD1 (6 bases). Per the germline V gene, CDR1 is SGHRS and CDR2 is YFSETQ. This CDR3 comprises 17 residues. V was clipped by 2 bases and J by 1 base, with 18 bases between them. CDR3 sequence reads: CASSLNPGGASQETQYF. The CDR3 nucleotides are TGCGCCAGCAGCTTAAACCCTGGGGGCGCGTCCCAAGAGACCCAGTACTTC.

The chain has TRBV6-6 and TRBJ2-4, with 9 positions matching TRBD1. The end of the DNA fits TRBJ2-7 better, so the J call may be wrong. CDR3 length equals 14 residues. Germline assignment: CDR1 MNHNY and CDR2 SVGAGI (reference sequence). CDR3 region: CASSGTGMSYEQYF. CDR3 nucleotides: TGTGCCAGCTCCGGGACAGGGATGTCCTACGAGCAGTACTTC.

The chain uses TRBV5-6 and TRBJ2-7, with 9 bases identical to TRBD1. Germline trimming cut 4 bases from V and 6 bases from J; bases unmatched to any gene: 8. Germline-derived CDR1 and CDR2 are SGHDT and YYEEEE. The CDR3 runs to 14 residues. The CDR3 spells CASSRRRTGAEQYF. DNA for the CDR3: TGTGCCAGCAGCCGCAGACGGACAGGGGCCGAGCAGTACTTC.

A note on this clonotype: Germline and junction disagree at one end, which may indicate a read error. The CDR3 nucleotides are TGTGCCAGCAGCCTTAGGGAGCCGGAGACCTCTGGGGCCGACGTCCTGACTTTC. Translated: CASSLREPETSGADVLTF. The V and J genes are TRBV7-6 and TRBJ2-6, with D perhaps matching TRBD1 or TRBD2 (5 bases each). This CDR3 spans 18 amino acids. Germline V gene lookup returns CDR1 SGHVS and CDR2 FNYEAQ.

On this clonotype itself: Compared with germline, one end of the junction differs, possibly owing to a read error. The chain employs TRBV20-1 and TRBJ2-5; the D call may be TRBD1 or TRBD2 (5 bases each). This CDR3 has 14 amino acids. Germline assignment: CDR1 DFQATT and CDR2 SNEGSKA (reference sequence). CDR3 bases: TGTAGTGCTAGAGAGGTGGGGGAGCAAGAGACCCAGTACTTC. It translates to CSAREVGEQETQYF.

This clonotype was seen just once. In DNA, the CDR3 is TGTGCCAGCAGTTTAGTAAGCGCCGGGGCCAATGAGCAGTTCTTC. This codes for CASSLVSAGANEQFF. The rearrangement links TRBV12-3 or TRBV12-4 to TRBJ2-1, with D perhaps being TRBD1 or TRBD2 (5 bases each). Deletions cut 1 base from V and 6 bases from J, with 13 bases between. There are 15 residues in the CDR3.

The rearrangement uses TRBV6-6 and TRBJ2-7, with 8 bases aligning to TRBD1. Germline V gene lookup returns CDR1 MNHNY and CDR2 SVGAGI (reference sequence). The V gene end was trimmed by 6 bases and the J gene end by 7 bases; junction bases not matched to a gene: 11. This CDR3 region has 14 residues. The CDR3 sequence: CASRSQGESLEQYF. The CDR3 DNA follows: TGTGCCAGCAGGTCACAGGGGGAATCGTTGGAGCAGTACTTC.

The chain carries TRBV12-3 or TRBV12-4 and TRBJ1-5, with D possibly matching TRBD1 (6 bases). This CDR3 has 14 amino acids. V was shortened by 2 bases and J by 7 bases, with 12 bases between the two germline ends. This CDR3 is CASSLKAGDQPQHF. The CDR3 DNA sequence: TGTGCCAGCAGTTTAAAGGCAGGGGACCAGCCCCAGCATTTT.

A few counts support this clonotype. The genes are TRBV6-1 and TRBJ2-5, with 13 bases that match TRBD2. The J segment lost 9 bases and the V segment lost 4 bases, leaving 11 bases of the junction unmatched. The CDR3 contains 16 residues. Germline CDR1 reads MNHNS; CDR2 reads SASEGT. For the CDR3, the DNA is TGTGCCAGCAGTGCCCTAGGGACTAGCGGGACTTTAGCCCAGTACTTC. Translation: CASSALGTSGTLAQYF.

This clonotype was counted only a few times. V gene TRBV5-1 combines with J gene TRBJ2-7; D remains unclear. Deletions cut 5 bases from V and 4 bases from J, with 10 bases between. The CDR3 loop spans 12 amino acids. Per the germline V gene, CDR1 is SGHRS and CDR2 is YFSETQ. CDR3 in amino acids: CASSTEQYEQYF. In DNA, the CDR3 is TGCGCCAGCAGTACAGAGCAGTACGAGCAGTACTTC.

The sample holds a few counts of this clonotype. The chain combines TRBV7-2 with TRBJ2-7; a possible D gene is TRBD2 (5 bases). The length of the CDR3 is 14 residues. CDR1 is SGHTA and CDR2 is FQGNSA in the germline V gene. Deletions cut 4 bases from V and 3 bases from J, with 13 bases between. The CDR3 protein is CASSSRDSFYEQYF. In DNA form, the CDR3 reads TGTGCCAGCAGCTCCCGGGATTCCTTCTACGAGCAGTACTTC.

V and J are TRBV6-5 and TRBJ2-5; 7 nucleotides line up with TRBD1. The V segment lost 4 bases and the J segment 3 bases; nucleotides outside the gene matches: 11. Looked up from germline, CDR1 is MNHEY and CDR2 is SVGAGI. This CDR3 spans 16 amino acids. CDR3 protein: CASSSPRDTGEETQYF. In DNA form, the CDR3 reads TGTGCCAGCAGTTCCCCTAGGGACACAGGGGAAGAGACCCAGTACTTC.

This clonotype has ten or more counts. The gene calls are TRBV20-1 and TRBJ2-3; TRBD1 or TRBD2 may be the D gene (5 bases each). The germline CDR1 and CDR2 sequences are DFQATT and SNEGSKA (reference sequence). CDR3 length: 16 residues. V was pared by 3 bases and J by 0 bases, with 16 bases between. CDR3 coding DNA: TGCAGTGCTAGCACGGGGCGCTTCACTAGCACAGATACGCAGTATTTT. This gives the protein CSASTGRFTSTDTQYF.

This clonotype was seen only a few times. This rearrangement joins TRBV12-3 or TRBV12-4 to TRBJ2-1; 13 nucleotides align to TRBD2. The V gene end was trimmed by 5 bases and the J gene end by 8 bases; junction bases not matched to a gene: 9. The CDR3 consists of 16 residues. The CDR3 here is CASSPTSGRPGDEQFF. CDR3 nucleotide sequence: TGTGCCAGCAGTCCGACTAGCGGGAGGCCAGGGGATGAGCAGTTCTTC.

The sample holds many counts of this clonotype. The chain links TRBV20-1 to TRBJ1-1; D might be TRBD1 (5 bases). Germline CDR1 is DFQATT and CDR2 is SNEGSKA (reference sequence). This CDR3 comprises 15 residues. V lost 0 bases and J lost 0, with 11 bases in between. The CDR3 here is CSAREADTLNTEAFF. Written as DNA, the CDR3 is TGCAGTGCTAGAGAAGCGGACACCTTGAACACTGAAGCTTTCTTT.

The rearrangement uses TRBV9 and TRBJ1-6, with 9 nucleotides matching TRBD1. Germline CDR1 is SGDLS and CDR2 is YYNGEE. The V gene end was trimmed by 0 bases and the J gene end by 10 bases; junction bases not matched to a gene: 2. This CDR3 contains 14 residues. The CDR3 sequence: CASSVGDRESPLHF. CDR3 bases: TGTGCCAGCAGCGTAGGGGACAGGGAATCACCCCTCCACTTT.

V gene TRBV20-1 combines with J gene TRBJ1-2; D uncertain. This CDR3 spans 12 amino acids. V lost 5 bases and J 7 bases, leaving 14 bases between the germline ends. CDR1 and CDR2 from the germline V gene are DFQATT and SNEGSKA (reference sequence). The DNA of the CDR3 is TGCAGTGCTCTACAGAGCTCCGGTGGCTACACCTTC. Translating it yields CSALQSSGGYTF.

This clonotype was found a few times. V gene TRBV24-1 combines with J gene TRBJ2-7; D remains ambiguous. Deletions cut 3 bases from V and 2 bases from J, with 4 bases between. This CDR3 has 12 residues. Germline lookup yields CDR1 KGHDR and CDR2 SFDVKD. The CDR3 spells CATSDPTYEQYF. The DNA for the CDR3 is TGTGCCACCAGTGATCCCACCTACGAGCAGTACTTC.

CDR3 sequence reads: CASSSPGRGAYGYTF. The CDR3 DNA sequence: TGTGCCAGCAGCTCCCCGGGCCGAGGGGCCTATGGCTACACCTTC. V gene TRBV12-3 or TRBV12-4 combines with J gene TRBJ1-2, with D possibly TRBD1 on 5 matching bases. This CDR3 comprises 15 residues. V shed 6 bases and J shed 4 bases, with 18 bases lying between them.

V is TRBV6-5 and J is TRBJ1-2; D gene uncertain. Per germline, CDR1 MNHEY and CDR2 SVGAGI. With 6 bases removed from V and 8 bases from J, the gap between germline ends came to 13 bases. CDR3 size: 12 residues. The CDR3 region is CASRKEVGGYTF. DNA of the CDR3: TGTGCCAGCAGGAAGGAGGTTGGCGGCTACACCTTC.

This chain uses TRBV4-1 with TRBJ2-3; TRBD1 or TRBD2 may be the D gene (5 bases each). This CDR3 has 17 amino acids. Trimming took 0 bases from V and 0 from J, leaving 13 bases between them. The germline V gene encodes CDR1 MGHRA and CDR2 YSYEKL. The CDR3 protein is CASSQDPGARSTDTQYF. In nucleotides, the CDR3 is TGCGCCAGCAGCCAAGATCCCGGGGCCCGTAGCACAGATACGCAGTATTTT.

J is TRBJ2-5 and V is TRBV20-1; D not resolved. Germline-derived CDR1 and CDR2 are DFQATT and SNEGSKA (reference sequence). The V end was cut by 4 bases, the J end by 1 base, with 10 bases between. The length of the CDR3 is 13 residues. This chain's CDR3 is CSATNKFQETQYF. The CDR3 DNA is TGCAGTGCTACCAATAAATTCCAAGAGACCCAGTACTTC.

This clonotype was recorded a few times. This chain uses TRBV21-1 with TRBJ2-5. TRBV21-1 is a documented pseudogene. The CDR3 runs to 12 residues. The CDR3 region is CASSTAEETQYF. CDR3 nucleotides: TGTGCCAGCAGCACAGCGGAAGAGACCCAGTACTTC.

In DNA form, the CDR3 reads TGCGCCAGCAGCCATAGCATGCGGGCGGGGGACCCCTACGAGCAGTACTTC. Translation: CASSHSMRAGDPYEQYF. The chain links TRBV5-1 to TRBJ2-7; 7 bases are shared with TRBD2. Looked up from germline, CDR1 is SGHRS and CDR2 is YFSETQ. The CDR3 runs to 17 residues. J lost 2 bases, V lost 4 bases, and 15 bases had no gene match.